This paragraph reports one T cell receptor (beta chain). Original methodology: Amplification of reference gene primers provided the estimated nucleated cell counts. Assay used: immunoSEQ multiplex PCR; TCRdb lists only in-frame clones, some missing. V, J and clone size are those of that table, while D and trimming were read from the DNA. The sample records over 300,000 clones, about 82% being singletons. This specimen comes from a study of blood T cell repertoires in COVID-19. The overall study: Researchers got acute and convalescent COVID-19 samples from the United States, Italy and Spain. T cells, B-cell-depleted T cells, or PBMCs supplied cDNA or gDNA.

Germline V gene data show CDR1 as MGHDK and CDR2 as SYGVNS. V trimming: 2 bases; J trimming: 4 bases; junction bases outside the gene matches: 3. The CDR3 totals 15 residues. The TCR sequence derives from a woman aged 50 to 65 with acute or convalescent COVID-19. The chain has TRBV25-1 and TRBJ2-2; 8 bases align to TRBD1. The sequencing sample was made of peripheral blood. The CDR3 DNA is TGTGCCAGCAGTGAAGAAGGGACAGGCACCGGGGAGCTGTTTTTT. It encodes CASSEEGTGTGELFF. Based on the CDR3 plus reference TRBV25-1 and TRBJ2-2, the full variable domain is EADIYQTPRYLVIGTGKKITLECSQTMGHDKMYWYQQDPGMELHLIHYSYGVNSTEKGDLSSESTVSRIRTEHFPLTLESARPSHTSQYLCASSEEGTGTGELFFGEGSRLTVL.